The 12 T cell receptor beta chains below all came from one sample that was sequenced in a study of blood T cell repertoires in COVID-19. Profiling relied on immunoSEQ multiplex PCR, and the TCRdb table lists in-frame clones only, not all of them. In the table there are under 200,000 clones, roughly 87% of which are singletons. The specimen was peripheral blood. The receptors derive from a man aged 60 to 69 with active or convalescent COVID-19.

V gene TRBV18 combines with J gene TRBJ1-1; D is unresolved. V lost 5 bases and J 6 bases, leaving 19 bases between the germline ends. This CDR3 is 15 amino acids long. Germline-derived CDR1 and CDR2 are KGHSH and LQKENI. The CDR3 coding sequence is TGTGCCAGCTCAACGTCCGGGGTGGGTCTCGCTGAAGCTTTCTTT. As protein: CASSTSGVGLAEAFF. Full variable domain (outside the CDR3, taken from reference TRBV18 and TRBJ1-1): NAGVMQNPRHLVRRRGQEARLRCSPMKGHSHVYWYRQLPEEGLKFMVYLQKENIIDESGMPKERFSAEFPKEGPSILRIQQVVRGDSAAYFCASSTSGVGLAEAFFGQGTRLTVV.

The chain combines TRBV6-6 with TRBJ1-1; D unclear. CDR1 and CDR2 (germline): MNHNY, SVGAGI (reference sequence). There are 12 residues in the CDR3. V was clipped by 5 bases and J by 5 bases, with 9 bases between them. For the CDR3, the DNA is TGTGCCAGCAGTACCTTTCAGACTGAAGCTTTCTTT. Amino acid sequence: CASSTFQTEAFF.

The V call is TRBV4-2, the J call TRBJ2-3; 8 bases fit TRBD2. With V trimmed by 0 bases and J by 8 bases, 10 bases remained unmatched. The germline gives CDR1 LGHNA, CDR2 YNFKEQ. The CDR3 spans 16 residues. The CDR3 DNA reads TGTGCCAGCAGCCAAGAGGACGGGGGGGCTCAGGCTACGCAGTATTTT. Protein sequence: CASSQEDGGAQATQYF.

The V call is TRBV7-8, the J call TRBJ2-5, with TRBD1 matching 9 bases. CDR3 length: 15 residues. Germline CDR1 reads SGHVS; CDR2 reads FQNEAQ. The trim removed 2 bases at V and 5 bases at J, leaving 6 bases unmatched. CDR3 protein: CASSLWTGDRETQYF. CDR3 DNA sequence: TGTGCCAGCAGCTTATGGACAGGGGACCGCGAGACCCAGTACTTC.

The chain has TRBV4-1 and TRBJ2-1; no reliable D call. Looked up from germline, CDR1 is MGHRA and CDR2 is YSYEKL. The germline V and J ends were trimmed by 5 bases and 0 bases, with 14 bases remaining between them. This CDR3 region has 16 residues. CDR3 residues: CASSSPFLTSYNEQFF. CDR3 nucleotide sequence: TGCGCCAGCAGCAGCCCGTTCTTAACCTCCTACAATGAGCAGTTCTTC.

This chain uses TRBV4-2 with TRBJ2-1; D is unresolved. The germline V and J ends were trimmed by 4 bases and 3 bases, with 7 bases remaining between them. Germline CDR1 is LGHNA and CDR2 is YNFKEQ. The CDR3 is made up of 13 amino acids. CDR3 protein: CASSLDIYNEQFF. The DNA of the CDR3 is TGTGCCAGCAGCCTTGACATCTACAATGAGCAGTTCTTC.

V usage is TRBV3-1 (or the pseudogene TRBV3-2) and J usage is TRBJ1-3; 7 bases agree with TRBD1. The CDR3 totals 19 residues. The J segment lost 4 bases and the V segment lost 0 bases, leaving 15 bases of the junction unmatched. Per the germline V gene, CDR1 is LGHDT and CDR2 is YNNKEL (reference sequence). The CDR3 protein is CASSQDSSTGLFWGNTIYF. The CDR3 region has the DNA TGTGCCAGCAGCCAAGATTCATCGACAGGGTTATTTTGGGGAAACACCATATATTTT.

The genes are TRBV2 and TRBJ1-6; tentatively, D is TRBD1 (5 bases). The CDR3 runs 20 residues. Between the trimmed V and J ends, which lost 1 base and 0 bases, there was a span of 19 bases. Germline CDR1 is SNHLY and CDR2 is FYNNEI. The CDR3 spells CASSEGLQGSPSSYNSPLHF. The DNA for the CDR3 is TGTGCCAGCAGTGAAGGTCTCCAGGGATCTCCGAGCTCCTATAATTCACCCCTCCACTTT. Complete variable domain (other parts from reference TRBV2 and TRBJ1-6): EPEVTQTPSHQVTQMGQEVILRCVPISNHLYFYWYRQILGQKVEFLVSFYNNEISEKSEIFDDQFSVERPDGSNFTLKIRSTKLEDSAMYFCASSEGLQGSPSSYNSPLHFGNGTRLTVT.

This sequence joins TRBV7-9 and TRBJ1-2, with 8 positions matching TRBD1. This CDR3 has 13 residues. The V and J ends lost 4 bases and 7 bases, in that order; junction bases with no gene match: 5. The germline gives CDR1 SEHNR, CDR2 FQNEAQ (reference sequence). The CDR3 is CASSSYRGAGYTF. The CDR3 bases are TGTGCCAGCAGCTCATACAGGGGGGCTGGCTACACCTTC.

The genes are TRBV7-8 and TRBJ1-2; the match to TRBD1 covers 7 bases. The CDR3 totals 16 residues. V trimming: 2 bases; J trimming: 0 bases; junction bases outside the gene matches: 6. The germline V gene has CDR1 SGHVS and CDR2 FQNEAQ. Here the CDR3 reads CASSLTPGGTNYGYTF. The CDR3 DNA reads TGTGCCAGCAGCTTAACCCCAGGGGGAACTAACTATGGCTACACCTTC.

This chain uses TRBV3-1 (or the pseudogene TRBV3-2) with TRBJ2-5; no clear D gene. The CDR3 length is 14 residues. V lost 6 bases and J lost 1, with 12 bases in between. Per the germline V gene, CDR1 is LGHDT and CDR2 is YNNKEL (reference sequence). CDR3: CASSRVRSQETQYF. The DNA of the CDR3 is TGTGCCAGCAGTCGTGTCCGCAGCCAAGAGACCCAGTACTTC.

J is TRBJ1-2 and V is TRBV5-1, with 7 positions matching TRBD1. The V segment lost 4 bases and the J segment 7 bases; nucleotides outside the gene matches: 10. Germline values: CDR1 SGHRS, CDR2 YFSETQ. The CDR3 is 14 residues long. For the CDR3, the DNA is TGCGCCAGCAGCCCGGTTATAGGGGGCTCTGGCTACACCTTC. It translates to CASSPVIGGSGYTF.